This T cell receptor beta chain was recovered during a study of control samples from healthy donors and cancer patients. Measured with immunoSEQ multiplex PCR; TCRdb has only the in-frame clones, and not every one. In the table there are about 160,000 clones, less than 95% of which are singletons. Germline CDR1 is MNHEY and CDR2 is SMNVEV (reference sequence). CDR3 size: 13 residues. V was pared by 6 bases and J by 3 bases, with 8 bases between. This chain joins TRBV27 and TRBJ1-4; TRBD1 is a possible D gene (6 bases). The sample was PBMCs. The receptor was isolated from a man in his 60s with colorectal cancer. The CDR3 DNA sequence: TGTGCCAGCAGGACAGGCCCTAATGAAAAACTGTTTTTT. This gives the protein CASRTGPNEKLFF.